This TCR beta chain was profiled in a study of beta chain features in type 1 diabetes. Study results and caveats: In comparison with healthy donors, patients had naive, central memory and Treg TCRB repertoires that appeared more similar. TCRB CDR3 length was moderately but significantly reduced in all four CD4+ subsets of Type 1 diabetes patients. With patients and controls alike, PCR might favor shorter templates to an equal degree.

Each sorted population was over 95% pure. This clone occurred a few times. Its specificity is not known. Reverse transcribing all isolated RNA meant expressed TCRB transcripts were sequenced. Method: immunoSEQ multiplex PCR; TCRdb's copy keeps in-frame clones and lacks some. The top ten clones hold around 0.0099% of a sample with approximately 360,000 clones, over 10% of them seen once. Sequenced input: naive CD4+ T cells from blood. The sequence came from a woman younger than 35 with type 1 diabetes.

The CDR3 coding sequence is TGTGCCAGCAGCTTAACTTTTGTGGCGGGGGCCGTGGGCACTGAAGCTTTCTTT. This translates into CASSLTFVAGAVGTEAFF. The V and J genes are TRBV7-2 and TRBJ1-1; TRBD1 is a possible D gene (6 bases). V was cut by 2 bases and J by 4 bases, with 23 bases left in between. Germline CDR1 SGHTA, CDR2 FQGNSA. The CDR3 runs to 18 residues.